This TCR beta chain was documented in a study of Ad26.COV2.S vaccination and SARS-CoV-2 variants. Across the whole study: Of the COV1001 trial arms, the Ad26.COV2.S arm included the donor.

As for treatment: roughly 18 received Ad26.COV2.S at low or high dose, single or two shots; several received placebo; per-sample allocation not given. Specimens were obtained on day 63 following the first vaccine or placebo injection. Assay used: immunoSEQ multiplex PCR; TCRdb lists only in-frame clones, some missing. The sample includes 250,000 or so clones, roughly 89% of them seen just once. The J segment lost 3 bases and the V segment lost 4 bases, leaving 15 bases of the junction unmatched. The CDR3 has 17 residues. Looked up from germline, CDR1 is MNHNS and CDR2 is SASEGT. The TCR sequence derives from a person between 18 and 65 years old who received the Ad26.COV2.S COVID-19 vaccine or a placebo. The input for sequencing was peripheral blood, taken in a trial of Ad26.COV2.S vaccine versus placebo. V is TRBV6-1 and J is TRBJ2-7; 7 bases are a match to TRBD2. The CDR3 is CASSVQRGSILYYEQYF. The CDR3 bases are TGTGCCAGCAGTGTACAGCGGGGAAGTATACTGTACTACGAGCAGTACTTC.